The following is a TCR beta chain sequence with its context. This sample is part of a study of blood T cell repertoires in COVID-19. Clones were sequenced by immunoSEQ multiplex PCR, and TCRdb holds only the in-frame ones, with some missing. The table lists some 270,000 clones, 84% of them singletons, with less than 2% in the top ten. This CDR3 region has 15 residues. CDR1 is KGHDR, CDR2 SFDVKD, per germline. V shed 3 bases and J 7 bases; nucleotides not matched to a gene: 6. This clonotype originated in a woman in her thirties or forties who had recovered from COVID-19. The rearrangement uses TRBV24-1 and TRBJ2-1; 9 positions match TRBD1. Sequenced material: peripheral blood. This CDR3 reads CATSDPGTGRNEQFF. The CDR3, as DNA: TGTGCCACCAGTGATCCCGGGACAGGGAGAAATGAGCAGTTCTTC.